The 15 T cell receptor beta chains given below trace back to one sample, sequenced in a study of blood T cell repertoires in COVID-19. Here immunoSEQ multiplex PCR was the method, and the copy in TCRdb shows in-frame clones only, minus some. This sample has around 300,000 clones; 88% occur once, and the top ten carry 2% to 2.5%. Specimen: PBMCs or T cells enriched from blood (not recorded which). The receptor source for this set is a woman in her sixties or seventies in a cohort exposed to, infected with or recovered from COVID-19 (not recorded which).

J is TRBJ2-3 and V is TRBV4-2, with 9 nucleotides matching TRBD2. The J segment lost 0 bases and the V segment lost 0 bases, leaving 1 base of the junction unmatched. The CDR3 consists of 16 residues. CDR1 is LGHNA, CDR2 YNFKEQ, per germline. DNA of the CDR3: TGTGCCAGCAGCCAAGAGACTAGCGGTAGCACAGATACGCAGTATTTT. Its protein is CASSQETSGSTDTQYF.

This chain joins TRBV3-1 (or the pseudogene TRBV3-2) and TRBJ2-2; 10 nucleotides line up with TRBD2. This CDR3 has 17 amino acids. Unmatched junction bases numbered 5, after V lost 2 bases and J lost 2 bases. The germline CDR1 and CDR2 sequences are LGHDT and YNNKEL (reference sequence). In DNA, the CDR3 is TGTGCCAGCAGCCAACCTAGCGGGAGTTTCAACACCGGGGAGCTGTTTTTT. Translated: CASSQPSGSFNTGELFF.

J is TRBJ2-1 and V is TRBV7-2, with TRBD2 identical over 9 bases. CDR1 and CDR2 (germline): SGHTA, FQGNSA. The CDR3 extends over 15 amino acids. After removal of 1 base from V and 14 bases from J, the junction contained 12 bases not matched to a gene. The CDR3 region has the DNA TGTGCCAGCAGCTTAGTCCCGCTAGCGGGAAATCGAGAGTTCTTC. Protein product: CASSLVPLAGNREFF.

This clone was counted a single time. The genes are TRBV2 and TRBJ2-1; TRBD2 is a possible D gene (6 bases). The CDR3 has 20 residues. The germline gives CDR1 SNHLY, CDR2 FYNNEI. The germline V and J ends were trimmed by 3 bases and 4 bases, with 28 bases remaining between them. CDR3 residues: CASSDLPTGVGRTSYNEQFF. The DNA for the CDR3 is TGTGCCAGCAGTGACCTACCGACGGGCGTCGGGAGAACCTCTTACAATGAGCAGTTCTTC.

This sequence joins TRBV7-8 and TRBJ1-6, with 8 bases identical to TRBD1. From germline, CDR1 is SGHVS and CDR2 FQNEAQ. This CDR3 spans 15 amino acids. The ends lost 0 bases at V and 9 bases at J; junction bases unmatched: 4. CDR3 sequence reads: CASSLARGQGSPLHF. The CDR3 DNA sequence: TGTGCCAGCAGCTTAGCCAGGGGGCAAGGTTCACCCCTCCACTTT.

The rearrangement links TRBV24-1 to TRBJ2-7; possibly TRBD2 for D (6 bases). The germline V gene encodes CDR1 KGHDR and CDR2 SFDVKD. Trimming took 7 bases from V and 4 from J, leaving 10 bases between them. The CDR3 runs to 12 residues. In DNA form, the CDR3 reads TGTGCCACCAGGGGTGCGGGGTACGAGCAGTACTTC. Protein sequence: CATRGAGYEQYF.

The chain uses TRBV19 and TRBJ1-6; D is possibly TRBD1 (5 bases). Germline lookup yields CDR1 LNHDA and CDR2 SQIVND (reference sequence). V lost 5 bases, J lost 7 bases, and 18 bases lay in between. The CDR3 totals 16 residues. As DNA, the CDR3 is TGTGCCAGTAGTTCGGCAGGGCTCATCCTCAATTCACCCCTCCACTTT. Translation gives CASSSAGLILNSPLHF.

The chain recombines TRBV9 with TRBJ2-1, with 8 bases that match TRBD2. This CDR3 contains 14 residues. The trim removed 3 bases at V and 7 bases at J, leaving 6 bases unmatched. Germline CDR1 and CDR2: SGDLS and YYNGEE. The DNA of the CDR3 is TGTGCCAGCAGCGGCGGACTAGCAGGAAATGAGCAGTTCTTC. Protein sequence: CASSGGLAGNEQFF.

J is TRBJ2-2 and V is TRBV4-2, with TRBD1 matching over 12 bases. The trim removed 4 bases at V and 2 bases at J, leaving 11 bases unmatched. Germline values: CDR1 LGHNA, CDR2 YNFKEQ. The CDR3 covers 19 residues. The DNA for the CDR3 is TGTGCCAGCAGCCGGCGAATCACCGGGACAGGGGGCAACACCGGGGAGCTGTTTTTT. Protein product: CASSRRITGTGGNTGELFF.

The genes are TRBV25-1 and TRBJ1-4; unclear D gene. CDR3 length: 15 residues. V shed 5 bases and J shed 5 bases, with 15 bases lying between them. The germline gives CDR1 MGHDK, CDR2 SYGVNS. The CDR3 spells CASSLPRQENEKLFF. CDR3 DNA sequence: TGTGCCAGCAGTCTCCCCAGGCAGGAAAATGAAAAACTGTTTTTT. Variable domain in full (rest from reference TRBV25-1 and TRBJ1-4): EADIYQTPRYLVIGTGKKITLECSQTMGHDKMYWYQQDPGMELHLIHYSYGVNSTEKGDLSSESTVSRIRTEHFPLTLESARPSHTSQYLCASSLPRQENEKLFFGSGTQLSVL.

The chain has TRBV15 and TRBJ2-1; 11 positions match TRBD2. The ends lost 3 bases at V and 3 bases at J; junction bases unmatched: 4. This CDR3 has 16 residues. Germline CDR1 reads LNHNV; CDR2 reads YYDKDF (reference sequence). The CDR3 DNA follows: TGTGCCACCAGCAGGGGGACTAGCGGAAACTACAATGAGCAGTTCTTC. Amino acids: CATSRGTSGNYNEQFF.

CDR3 bases: TGTGCCACCAGTGATTTCGGGATGAGTGGCTACACCTTC. Protein product: CATSDFGMSGYTF. The gene calls are TRBV24-1 and TRBJ1-2, with D uncertain. This CDR3 is 13 amino acids long. Germline lookup yields CDR1 KGHDR and CDR2 SFDVKD. V shed 1 base and J shed 7 bases, with 9 bases lying between them.

This chain joins TRBV5-4 and TRBJ2-1, with 7 bases that match TRBD2. From germline, CDR1 is SGHNT and CDR2 YYREEE (reference sequence). CDR3 length equals 19 residues. The V and J ends lost 4 bases and 2 bases, in that order; junction bases with no gene match: 18. The CDR3 bases are TGTGCCAGCAGCCCCTCCCCCGCCCCGACTAGCAGCCCCTACAATGAGCAGTTCTTC. Translation: CASSPSPAPTSSPYNEQFF.

This chain uses TRBV28 with TRBJ1-1; 7 nucleotides agree with TRBD1. CDR3 length equals 13 residues. The germline V gene encodes CDR1 MDHEN and CDR2 SYDVKM. Losses at the gene ends were 6 bases for V and 7 bases for J; bases not matched to a gene: 8. The CDR3 here is CASRAQGQGEAFF. The CDR3 region has the DNA TGTGCCAGCAGGGCACAGGGGCAAGGTGAAGCTTTCTTT. The whole variable domain, filled in from reference TRBV28 and TRBJ1-1, reads DVKVTQSSRYLVKRTGEKVFLECVQDMDHENMFWYRQDPGLGLRLIYFSYDVKMKEKGDIPEGYSVSREKKERFSLILESASTNQTSMYLCASRAQGQGEAFFGQGTRLTVV.

The rearrangement links TRBV9 to TRBJ2-2, with D possibly being TRBD2 (6 bases). Germline loops: CDR1 SGDLS, CDR2 YYNGEE. Trimming shortened V by 4 bases and J by 4 bases, and 11 bases separated the two germline ends. The CDR3 is made up of 14 amino acids. For the CDR3, the DNA is TGTGCCAGCAGCCCCCGGGGGAGCACCGGGGAGCTGTTTTTT. Protein sequence: CASSPRGSTGELFF.